Listed here is a single TCR beta chain. The antigen remains unidentified. Libraries were prepared by immunoSEQ multiplex PCR; TCRdb keeps only in-frame clonotypes and omits some of them. The profile shows about 7,000 clones, 80% to 85% of them singletons. Time point defined: pre-treatment baseline. Disease control meant complete response, partial response or stable disease at 12 weeks. Patients with prior systemic cancer treatment, concomitant immunosuppressants, or other active malignancies were excluded. Germline V gives CDR1 MNHEY, CDR2 SMNVEV (reference sequence). The CDR3 has 15 amino acids. Trimming cost V 5 bases and J 5 bases; bases outside gene matches: 11. The data belong to a study of blood T cell dynamics during melanoma immunotherapy. Study summary: Patients with metastatic melanoma got pembrolizumab or nivolumab-ipilimumab as first-line care.

Broader study findings: Disease-control patients' PBMC repertoires became either more clonal or more diverse at W3.

This specimen consisted of blood, obtained from a patient treated with checkpoint blockade. V and J are TRBV27 and TRBJ1-2; 7 bases agree with TRBD1. This receptor was identified in a human donor with melanoma. CDR3 nucleotides: TGTGCCAGCAGTCAGAACCGGGACAGCGTGTATGGCTACACCTTC. As protein: CASSQNRDSVYGYTF.